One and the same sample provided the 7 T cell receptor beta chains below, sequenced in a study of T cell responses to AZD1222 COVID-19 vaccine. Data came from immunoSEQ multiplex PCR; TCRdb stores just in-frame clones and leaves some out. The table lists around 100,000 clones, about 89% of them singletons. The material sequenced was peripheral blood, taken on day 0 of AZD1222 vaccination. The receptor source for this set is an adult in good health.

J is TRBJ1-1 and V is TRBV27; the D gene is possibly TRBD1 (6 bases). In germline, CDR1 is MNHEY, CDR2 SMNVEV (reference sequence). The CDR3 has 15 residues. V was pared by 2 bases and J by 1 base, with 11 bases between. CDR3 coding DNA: TGTGCCAGCAGTTTAGGGGGCTCGGGGAACACTGAAGCTTTCTTT. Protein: CASSLGGSGNTEAFF.

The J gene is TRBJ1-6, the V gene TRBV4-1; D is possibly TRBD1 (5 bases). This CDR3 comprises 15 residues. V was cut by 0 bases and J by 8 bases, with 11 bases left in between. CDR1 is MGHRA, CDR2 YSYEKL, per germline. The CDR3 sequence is CASSQDRAGHSPLHF. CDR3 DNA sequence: TGCGCCAGCAGCCAAGATAGGGCAGGGCATTCACCCCTCCACTTT.

The DNA for the CDR3 is TGCGCCAGCAGCTCCCGGGACTCCGCGAACACCGGGGAGCTGTTTTTT. As protein: CASSSRDSANTGELFF. The rearrangement links TRBV5-1 to TRBJ2-2; possibly TRBD2 for D (6 bases). Trimming pared 3 bases from V and 0 bases from J, leaving 12 bases between. Germline V CDR1 and CDR2: SGHRS, YFSETQ. The CDR3 sequence is 16 residues long.

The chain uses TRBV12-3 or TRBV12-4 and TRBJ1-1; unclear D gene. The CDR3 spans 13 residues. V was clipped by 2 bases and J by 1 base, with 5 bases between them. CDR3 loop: CASSLNRNTEAFF. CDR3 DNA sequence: TGTGCCAGCAGTTTAAACAGGAACACTGAAGCTTTCTTT.

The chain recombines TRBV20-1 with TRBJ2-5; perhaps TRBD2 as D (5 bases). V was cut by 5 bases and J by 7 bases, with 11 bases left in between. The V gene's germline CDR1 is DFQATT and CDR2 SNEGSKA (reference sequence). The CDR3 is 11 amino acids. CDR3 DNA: TGCAGTGCTGACTCCGGAGGGACCCAGTACTTC. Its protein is CSADSGGTQYF.

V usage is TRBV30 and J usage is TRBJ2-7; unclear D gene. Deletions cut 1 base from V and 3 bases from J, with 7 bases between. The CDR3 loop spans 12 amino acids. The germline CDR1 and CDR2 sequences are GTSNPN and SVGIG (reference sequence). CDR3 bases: TGTGCCTGGAGTGCCCGACTCTACGAGCAGTACTTC. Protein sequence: CAWSARLYEQYF.

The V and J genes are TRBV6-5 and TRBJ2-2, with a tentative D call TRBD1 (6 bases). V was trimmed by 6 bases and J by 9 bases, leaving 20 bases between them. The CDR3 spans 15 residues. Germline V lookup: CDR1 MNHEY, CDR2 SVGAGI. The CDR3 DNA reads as TGTGCCAGCAGCCAGGGGTCCGGACCCGGGCGGGAGCTGTTTTTT. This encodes CASSQGSGPGRELFF.